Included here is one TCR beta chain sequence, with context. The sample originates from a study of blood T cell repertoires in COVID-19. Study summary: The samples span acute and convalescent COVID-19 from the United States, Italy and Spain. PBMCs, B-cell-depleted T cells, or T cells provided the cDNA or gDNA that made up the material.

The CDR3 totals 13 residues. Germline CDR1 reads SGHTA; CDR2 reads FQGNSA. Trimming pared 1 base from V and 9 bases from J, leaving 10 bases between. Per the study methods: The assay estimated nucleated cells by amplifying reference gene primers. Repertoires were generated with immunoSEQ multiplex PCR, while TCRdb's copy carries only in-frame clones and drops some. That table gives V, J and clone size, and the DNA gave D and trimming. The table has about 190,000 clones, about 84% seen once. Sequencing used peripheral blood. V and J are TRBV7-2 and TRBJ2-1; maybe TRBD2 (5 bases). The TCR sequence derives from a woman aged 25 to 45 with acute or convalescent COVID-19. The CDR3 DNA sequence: TGTGCCAGCAGCTTAGGCCGAGCGGCTGAGCAGTTCTTC. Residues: CASSLGRAAEQFF.